Listed here are 24 T cell receptor beta chains from one sample, sequenced in a study of regulatory T cells in long-lasting Graves disease. Construction of TCR beta libraries relied on iRepertoire HTBI primers and on Arm-PCR targeting CDR3 regions. TCRdb independently ran MiXCR on the multiplex PCR reads; one entry per CDR3 protein. Among hundreds of thousands of distinct CDR3 sequences listed, about 16% were seen once. Time point here: newly diagnosed GD, antithyroid drugs for less than 3 months. With RNA extracted from PBMCs as input, the TCR library was made. The same data also contributed to another study, on T cells in Graves' hyperthyroidism and ophthalmopathy.

The specimen was peripheral blood mononuclear cells (PBMCs), collected at new diagnosis, from a patient treated with antithyroid drugs. The origin of the receptors is a woman aged 25 to 39 with Graves disease.

Details on this clonotype: Mismatch with germline at one junction end may stem from a read error. The J gene is TRBJ2-1, the V gene TRBV6-1, with 10 nucleotides matching TRBD2. This CDR3 spans 15 amino acids. Germline-derived CDR1 and CDR2 are MNHNS and SASEGT. In nucleotides, the CDR3 is TGTGCCAGTACTCCCTCTAGCGGGAGTTACAGTGAGCAGTTCTTC. Its translation is CASTPSSGSYSEQFF.

The table lists this clonotype with a few counts. The chain joins TRBV7-9 to TRBJ1-6; a weak D match, TRBD1 (5 bases). The length of the CDR3 is 16 residues. The V gene's germline CDR1 is SEHNR and CDR2 FQNEAQ (reference sequence). Trimming took 5 bases from V and 9 from J, leaving 20 bases between them. CDR3 coding DNA: TGTGCCAGCAGCCCATCTACAGGCCGGGGTGGTTCACCCCTCCACTTT. This encodes CASSPSTGRGGSPLHF.

In this sample, this clonotype turned up many times. V gene TRBV19 combines with J gene TRBJ1-1, with 7 positions matching TRBD1. CDR3 length: 15 residues. V lost 6 bases and J lost 1; bases outside the gene matches: 8. The germline CDR1 and CDR2 sequences are LNHDA and SQIVND (reference sequence). This CDR3 reads CASRIRQGSNTEAFF. The CDR3, as DNA: TGTGCCAGTAGGATAAGACAGGGCTCGAACACTGAAGCTTTCTTT.

At least ten counts were recorded for this clonotype. This chain connects TRBV12-3 or TRBV12-4 to TRBJ1-4; D is perhaps TRBD1 (6 bases). V was pared by 5 bases and J by 0 bases, with 13 bases between. This CDR3 is built from 16 residues. This CDR3 is CASSLLQGATNEKLFF. CDR3 nucleotides: TGTGCCAGCAGTCTACTACAGGGTGCAACTAATGAAAAACTGTTTTTT.

The V and J genes are TRBV5-1 and TRBJ2-7, with 8 bases matching TRBD1. The CDR3 is 14 amino acids. Per the germline V gene, CDR1 is SGHRS and CDR2 is YFSETQ. The V segment lost 4 bases and the J segment 3 bases; nucleotides outside the gene matches: 6. CDR3 region: CASSQGQVSYEQYF. The CDR3 DNA is TGCGCCAGCAGCCAGGGACAGGTCAGCTACGAGCAGTACTTC.

This sequence joins TRBV2 and TRBJ2-3; 7 bases match TRBD2. The CDR3 runs 15 residues. V shed 6 bases, J shed 3 bases, and the junction held 9 bases outside the gene matches. Per the germline V gene, CDR1 is SNHLY and CDR2 is FYNNEI. CDR3 bases: TGTGCCAGCAGCCCAAGCGGGGCTTCAACAGATACGCAGTATTTT. Translated, it gives CASSPSGASTDTQYF.

In its sample, this clonotype was seen many times. The gene calls are TRBV20-1 and TRBJ1-2; D remains ambiguous. Per the germline V gene, CDR1 is DFQATT and CDR2 is SNEGSKA (reference sequence). This CDR3 region has 13 residues. V shed 6 bases and J shed 0 bases, with 11 bases lying between them. The CDR3 bases are TGCAGTGCCCGACTCACAGCTAACTATGGCTACACCTTC. Protein: CSARLTANYGYTF.

J is TRBJ2-4 and V is TRBV7-2; possibly TRBD2 for D (6 bases). With 2 bases removed from V and 0 bases from J, the gap between germline ends came to 17 bases. This CDR3 has 18 residues. Per germline, CDR1 SGHTA and CDR2 FQGNSA. CDR3 amino acids: CASSLRVSGELAKNIQYF. The CDR3 DNA reads as TGTGCCAGCAGCTTAAGGGTCTCGGGGGAGCTAGCCAAAAACATTCAGTACTTC.

This clonotype came up a few times. The V gene is TRBV25-1, the J gene TRBJ2-7; 11 positions match TRBD1. This CDR3 contains 16 residues. V was clipped by 1 base and J by 3 bases; unmatched bases: 5. Germline CDR1 reads MGHDK; CDR2 reads SYGVNS. CDR3: CASSEFGTGGLYEQYF. The CDR3 DNA follows: TGTGCCAGCAGTGAATTCGGGACAGGGGGTCTCTACGAGCAGTACTTC.

This clonotype was observed at least ten times. The chain recombines TRBV6-2 or TRBV6-3 with TRBJ2-3, with 7 bases matching TRBD1. Germline V gene sequence: CDR1 MNHEY, CDR2 SVGEGT. After removal of 5 bases from V and 2 bases from J, the junction contained 7 bases not matched to a gene. The CDR3 length is 15 residues. CDR3 sequence: CASSENRGFTDTQYF. The CDR3 nucleotides are TGTGCCAGCAGTGAAAACAGGGGCTTCACAGATACGCAGTATTTT.

In this sample, this clonotype turned up a few times. The CDR3 spells CASSYRRDREYEQYF. The CDR3 DNA follows: TGCGCCAGCAGCTACCGCCGGGACAGGGAGTACGAGCAGTACTTC. V gene TRBV5-1 combines with J gene TRBJ2-7, with 9 positions matching TRBD1. J was trimmed by 4 bases and V by 3 bases; bases with no gene match: 8. CDR3 length equals 15 residues. Germline assignment: CDR1 SGHRS and CDR2 YFSETQ.

V is TRBV5-1 and J is TRBJ2-1; D gene ambiguous. The CDR3 runs to 15 residues. Trimming removed 0 bases from V and 2 bases from J, with 9 bases in between. Germline V gene data show CDR1 as SGHRS and CDR2 as YFSETQ. The CDR3 loop is CASSLVTAAYNEQFF. CDR3 in DNA: TGCGCCAGCAGCTTGGTCACCGCTGCCTACAATGAGCAGTTCTTC.

This clonotype has a handful of counts. The chain joins TRBV4-1 to TRBJ1-2; D is perhaps TRBD1 (5 bases). The CDR3 is made up of 12 amino acids. V was cut by 3 bases and J by 6 bases, with 8 bases left in between. Germline V gives CDR1 MGHRA, CDR2 YSYEKL. Here the CDR3 DNA reads TGCGCCAGCAGCCATGGGGGGGATGGCTACACCTTC. This codes for CASSHGGDGYTF.

This clonotype was detected ten times or more. The V gene is TRBV7-9, the J gene TRBJ2-5; 7 positions match TRBD1. CDR1 is SEHNR, CDR2 FQNEAQ, per germline (reference sequence). The CDR3 runs to 15 residues. The J segment lost 2 bases and the V segment lost 0 bases, leaving 3 bases of the junction unmatched. CDR3 bases: TGTGCCAGCAGCTTAGCGGGGACAGCACAAGAGACCCAGTACTTC. It codes for CASSLAGTAQETQYF.

This clonotype was recorded many times. CDR3 amino acids: CASSVIGGGTSYNEQFF. CDR3 sequence (DNA): TGTGCCAGCAGTGTAATCGGAGGGGGGACATCCTACAATGAGCAGTTCTTC. The rearrangement uses TRBV2 and TRBJ2-1; D is possibly TRBD1 or TRBD2 (6 bases each). V lost 4 bases and J 1 base, leaving 17 bases between the germline ends. CDR3 length equals 17 residues. The germline V gene has CDR1 SNHLY and CDR2 FYNNEI.

This clonotype was found many times. V usage is TRBV7-6 and J usage is TRBJ2-1; the D gene is possibly TRBD1 (6 bases). The CDR3 extends over 20 amino acids. The germline CDR1 and CDR2 sequences are SGHVS and FNYEAQ. V dropped 1 base and J dropped 0 bases, with 22 bases sitting between them. CDR3 nucleotide sequence: TGTGCCAGCAGCTTAGTCATGAGTGTGACGGGACACGGCTCCTACAATGAGCAGTTCTTC. Its protein product is CASSLVMSVTGHGSYNEQFF.

The J gene is TRBJ1-4, the V gene TRBV19; tentatively, D is TRBD1 (6 bases). The length of the CDR3 is 21 residues. CDR1 and CDR2 (germline): LNHDA, SQIVND (reference sequence). The ends were cut back, 6 bases at V and 8 bases at J, with 37 bases in the middle. CDR3 coding DNA: TGTGCCAGTAGCCAACGACTTCACCAACTCTTAGACAGGACCCGGTCAGAAAAACTGTTTTTT. Translating it yields CASSQRLHQLLDRTRSEKLFF.

The chain employs TRBV20-1 and TRBJ2-7; TRBD2 aligns across 12 bases. The CDR3 consists of 13 residues. Germline V gives CDR1 DFQATT, CDR2 SNEGSKA (reference sequence). Written as DNA, the CDR3 is TGCAGCAAACTAGCGGGGGGCGGCTACGAGCAGTACTTC. It codes for CSKLAGGGYEQYF.

This clonotype showed up just a few times. This sequence joins TRBV12-3 or TRBV12-4 and TRBJ2-2, with TRBD2 identical over 10 bases. CDR3 length: 17 residues. V lost 5 bases to trimming and J lost 1 base; unmatched junction nucleotides: 7. CDR3 nucleotides: TGTGCCAGCAGTCGACTAGCGGGTCGGGAGAACACCGGGGAGCTGTTTTTT. Translated: CASSRLAGRENTGELFF.

This clonotype showed up many times. The V and J genes are TRBV11-2 and TRBJ2-5; D gene unclear. The CDR3 is made up of 15 amino acids. V was pared by 2 bases and J by 1 base, with 11 bases between. The V gene's germline CDR1 is SGHAT and CDR2 FQNNGV. This CDR3 reads CASSLRAALQETQYF. The CDR3 coding sequence is TGTGCCAGCAGCTTAAGGGCAGCACTCCAAGAGACCCAGTACTTC.

This clonotype was detected a few times. The rearrangement joins TRBV29-1 to TRBJ2-1; D tentatively reads TRBD1 or TRBD2 (7 bases each). CDR1 is SQVTM, CDR2 ANQGSEA, per germline. The CDR3 is made up of 18 amino acids. Trimming took off 2 bases at V and 5 bases at J, with 25 bases between the two ends. The CDR3 reads CSVENRGAGFSPDNEQFF. The CDR3 nucleotides read TGCAGCGTTGAAAACAGGGGAGCGGGATTTAGCCCGGACAATGAGCAGTTCTTC.

This clonotype was picked up a small number of times. V and J are TRBV19 and TRBJ1-2; the D gene is possibly TRBD1 (5 bases). This CDR3 has 14 residues. V dropped 4 bases and J dropped 4 bases, with 13 bases sitting between them. The germline CDR1 and CDR2 sequences are LNHDA and SQIVND (reference sequence). The CDR3 loop is CASSTTDSLYGYTF. CDR3 bases: TGTGCCAGTAGTACTACCGACAGCCTCTATGGCTACACCTTC.

This clonotype was recorded many times. The chain joins TRBV7-3 to TRBJ2-1; D uncertain. V lost 1 base to trimming and J lost 4 bases, with 14 bases between them. The CDR3 has 16 amino acids. Germline CDR1 SGHTA, CDR2 FQGTGA. The DNA of the CDR3 is TGTGCCAGCAGCTTAAGAGGCAGTAAAGGTTACAATGAGCAGTTCTTC. This sequence encodes CASSLRGSKGYNEQFF.

This clonotype occurred many times. The genes are TRBV7-2 and TRBJ1-5; TRBD1 might be the D (5 bases). Trimming cost V 5 bases and J 4 bases, with 24 bases left between them. Germline lookup yields CDR1 SGHTA and CDR2 FQGNSA. The CDR3 runs 18 residues. The CDR3, as DNA: TGTGCCAGCAGCCCGTATGGCAGACAGTTGGGGAAAAATCAGCCCCAGCATTTT. The encoded protein is CASSPYGRQLGKNQPQHF.